This TCR beta chain was identified during a study of Ad26.COV2.S vaccination and SARS-CoV-2 variants. Study conclusions and caveats: Vaccine and placebo recipients had comparable breadth of non-spike TCRs.

Produced via immunoSEQ multiplex PCR; TCRdb's table is partial and in-frame only. Among about 350,000 clones listed, about 91% were seen once. Worth noting for this clone: Its matching antigen is unknown.

Germline values: CDR1 MDHEN, CDR2 SYDVKM. The length of the CDR3 is 15 residues. After removal of 6 bases from V and 6 bases from J, the junction contained 10 bases not matched to a gene. This clonotype was sampled from a human donor who had recovered from COVID-19. The sequencing used peripheral blood, collected after recovery from COVID-19. This rearrangement joins TRBV28 to TRBJ1-4; 7 bases fit TRBD1. CDR3 sequence reads: CASRTGDSLYEKLFF. In DNA, the CDR3 is TGTGCCAGCAGGACCGGGGACAGTTTGTATGAAAAACTGTTTTTT.